Below are 26 T cell receptor beta chains sequenced from a single sample in a study of blood T cells in healthy people across ages. A second roughly 7 to 11 cycle PCR used barcoded and J-beta primers. In TCRdb, the 5' RACE reads were re-called with MiXCR into one record per CDR3 protein. The top ten hold less than 2.5% of the sample, which has roughly 1,800,000 distinct CDR3 sequences, about 50% seen once. The sample taken for sequencing was blood. All receptors derive from a woman aged 40 to 49 in good health.

The chain has TRBV6-5 and TRBJ2-1; D may be TRBD1 (6 bases). This CDR3 comprises 14 residues. The germline V and J ends were trimmed by 8 bases and 4 bases, with 15 bases remaining between them. From germline, CDR1 is MNHEY and CDR2 SVGAGI. The CDR3 nucleotides are TGTGCCAGCCATCGGACAGAAGGTTACAATGAGCAGTTCTTC. The encoded protein is CASHRTEGYNEQFF.

The chain is built from TRBV12-3 or TRBV12-4 and TRBJ1-1; no clear D. V was trimmed by 6 bases and J by 5 bases, leaving 13 bases between them. The length of the CDR3 is 13 residues. CDR3 in amino acids: CASSPPAETEAFF. DNA for the CDR3: TGTGCCAGCAGCCCCCCGGCCGAGACTGAAGCTTTCTTT.

The J gene is TRBJ2-3, the V gene TRBV28; D perhaps matches TRBD2 (7 bases). This CDR3 has 16 amino acids. The V gene's germline CDR1 is MDHEN and CDR2 SYDVKM. V gave up 4 bases and J gave up 1 base, with 15 bases separating them. CDR3 residues: CASSSPGAGGTDTQYF. CDR3 in DNA: TGTGCCAGCAGTTCCCCAGGGGCGGGGGGCACAGATACGCAGTATTTT.

The gene calls are TRBV7-9 and TRBJ2-4; 9 nucleotides match TRBD1. The end of the DNA aligns better with TRBJ2-7, so the J call may be wrong. Germline V CDR1 and CDR2: SEHNR, FQNEAQ (reference sequence). The CDR3 loop spans 14 amino acids. The CDR3 spells CASLGGTGRYEQYF. CDR3 sequence (DNA): TGTGCCAGCCTCGGGGGGACAGGGAGATACGAGCAGTACTTC.

The table lists this clonotype with many counts. The chain carries TRBV4-2 and TRBJ2-1, with TRBD2 matching 12 bases. Looked up from germline, CDR1 is LGHNA and CDR2 is YNFKEQ. This CDR3 has 15 amino acids. V shed 5 bases, J shed 5 bases, and the junction held 4 bases outside the gene matches. Written as DNA, the CDR3 is TGTGCCAGCAGCTCTAGCGGGGGGGCCAACAATGAGCAGTTCTTC. This codes for CASSSSGGANNEQFF.

This clonotype was seen a few times. The V and J genes are TRBV5-1 and TRBJ2-1; D not certain. The CDR3 spans 14 residues. Germline V gene sequence: CDR1 SGHRS, CDR2 YFSETQ. V was pared by 2 bases and J by 3 bases, with 9 bases between. The CDR3 loop is CASSLTNSYNEQFF. The CDR3 DNA reads TGCGCCAGCAGCTTAACAAACAGCTACAATGAGCAGTTCTTC.

The J gene is TRBJ2-1, the V gene TRBV5-1, with 7 bases matching TRBD2. J gave up 5 bases and V 5 bases, and 10 bases lay outside the gene matches. Per germline, CDR1 SGHRS and CDR2 YFSETQ. This CDR3 has 15 residues. CDR3 coding DNA: TGCGCCAGCAGAACGGACGCGGCGGGGGACAATGAGCAGTTCTTC. It specifies CASRTDAAGDNEQFF.

The V call is TRBV20-1, the J call TRBJ2-7; 9 nucleotides agree with TRBD1. The end of the DNA fits TRBJ2-5 better, so the J call may be wrong. Per germline, CDR1 DFQATT and CDR2 SNEGSKA (reference sequence). The CDR3 is 14 residues long. As DNA, the CDR3 is TGCAGTGCTAGAGGGACAGGGGAGGGGGAGACCCAGTACTTC. Its protein is CSARGTGEGETQYF.

This clonotype was seen a few times. This sequence joins TRBV6-6 and TRBJ1-2, with D unclear. This CDR3 is 14 amino acids long. Germline V lookup: CDR1 MNHNY, CDR2 SVGAGI (reference sequence). Trimming removed 2 bases from V and 0 bases from J, with 7 bases in between. The CDR3 DNA follows: TGTGCCAGCAGTTACGACACCCCTAACTATGGCTACACCTTC. It encodes CASSYDTPNYGYTF.

This chain joins TRBV20-1 and TRBJ2-5; D is undetermined. The DNA matches TRBJ2-7 better at its end, which makes the J call doubtful. The CDR3 contains 14 residues. Germline-derived CDR1 and CDR2 are DFQATT and SNEGSKA (reference sequence). CDR3 DNA sequence: TGCAGTGCTAGTGGGTCAATCTCCCTCCACGAGCAGTACTTC. Protein sequence: CSASGSISLHEQYF.

The rearrangement joins TRBV6-5 to TRBJ2-3; no clear D. CDR1 and CDR2 (germline): MNHEY, SVGAGI. Trimming took off 0 bases at V and 5 bases at J, with 9 bases between the two ends. The CDR3 covers 14 residues. The CDR3 is CASSYSIPQDTQYF. The CDR3 nucleotides are TGTGCCAGCAGTTACTCGATACCCCAAGATACGCAGTATTTT.

The CDR3 reads CASRSLRAAEYGYTF. As DNA, the CDR3 is TGTGCCAGCAGATCCTTGCGGGCCGCGGAATATGGCTACACCTTC. V gene TRBV11-2 combines with J gene TRBJ1-2; D not resolved. CDR3 length: 15 residues. V was shortened by 6 bases and J by 5 bases, with 19 bases between the two germline ends. Per germline, CDR1 SGHAT and CDR2 FQNNGV.

This clonotype was counted only a few times. This sequence joins TRBV6-6 and TRBJ1-2; D ambiguous. There are 12 residues in the CDR3. V dropped 6 bases and J dropped 8 bases, with 13 bases sitting between them. In germline, CDR1 is MNHNY, CDR2 SVGAGI (reference sequence). CDR3 residues: CASRNDKGGYTF. CDR3 nucleotides: TGTGCCAGCAGGAACGACAAAGGCGGCTACACCTTC.

The rearrangement uses TRBV19 and TRBJ1-5; 7 bases align to TRBD1. The CDR3 extends over 13 amino acids. The germline V gene encodes CDR1 LNHDA and CDR2 SQIVND (reference sequence). V lost 8 bases and J lost 4; bases outside the gene matches: 5. CDR3 in amino acids: CASEIQGNQPQHF. CDR3 DNA sequence: TGTGCCAGTGAAATACAGGGGAATCAGCCCCAGCATTTT.

This chain joins TRBV4-3 and TRBJ2-1; 8 bases fit TRBD2. This CDR3 region has 17 residues. Germline loops: CDR1 LGHNA, CDR2 YSLEER. V was clipped by 0 bases and J by 3 bases; unmatched bases: 7. CDR3 region: CASSQERAGDFYNEQFF. The CDR3 bases are TGCGCCAGCAGCCAAGAGAGAGCGGGGGATTTCTACAATGAGCAGTTCTTC.

The V gene is TRBV4-3, the J gene TRBJ2-3, with 14 bases matching TRBD2. CDR1 LGHNA and CDR2 YSLEER come from the germline V gene. After removal of 0 bases from V and 2 bases from J, the junction contained 10 bases not matched to a gene. The CDR3 sequence is 20 residues long. CDR3 sequence (DNA): TGCGCCAGCAGCCAAGACCTCGTGGGGACTAGCGGGGGTTCCACAGATACGCAGTATTTT. This sequence encodes CASSQDLVGTSGGSTDTQYF.

This clonotype has a handful of counts. The rearrangement joins TRBV18 to TRBJ2-5; D remains unclear. Germline V gene sequence: CDR1 KGHSH, CDR2 LQKENI. This CDR3 is 13 amino acids long. V lost 2 bases and J lost 4, with 8 bases in between. DNA of the CDR3: TGTGCCAGCTCACCAGGGATCGGAGAGACCCAGTACTTC. This codes for CASSPGIGETQYF.

Worth noting for this clonotype: A read error may produce the germline difference seen at one junction end. J is TRBJ2-1 and V is TRBV12-3 or TRBV12-4; no reliable D call. The CDR3 contains 18 residues. CDR3 sequence reads: CAGSFRLLGSGSYNEQFF. CDR3 sequence (DNA): TGTGCCGGCAGTTTCCGGCTCCTAGGGTCGGGCTCCTACAATGAGCAGTTCTTC.

J is TRBJ2-1 and V is TRBV6-2 or TRBV6-3; TRBD1 aligns across 7 bases. Germline assignment: CDR1 MNHEY and CDR2 SVGEGT. The CDR3 extends over 16 amino acids. V trimming: 5 bases; J trimming: 2 bases; junction bases outside the gene matches: 9. CDR3 sequence (DNA): TGTGCCAGCAGTGATTACAGGGGTGGGGCCTACAATGAGCAGTTCTTC. As protein: CASSDYRGGAYNEQFF.

In its sample, this clonotype was seen a few times. This chain links TRBV7-2 with TRBJ2-7, with 7 bases fitting TRBD1. V trimming: 3 bases; J trimming: 6 bases; junction bases outside the gene matches: 5. This CDR3 spans 13 amino acids. The germline gives CDR1 SGHTA, CDR2 FQGNSA. CDR3 nucleotides: TGTGCCAGCAGCTTCGAACAGGGGCGCGAGCAGTACTTC. Its translation is CASSFEQGREQYF. The complete variable domain, with remaining parts taken from reference TRBV7-2 and TRBJ2-7, reads GAGVSQSPSNKVTEKGKDVELRCDPISGHTALYWYRQSLGQGLEFLIYFQGNSAPDKSGLPSDRFSAERTGGSVSTLTIQRTQQEDSAVYLCASSFEQGREQYFGPGTRLTVT.

This clonotype was detected a few times. J is TRBJ2-1 and V is TRBV12-3 or TRBV12-4; D gene unclear. This CDR3 is 14 amino acids long. Trimming left V 1 base short and J 5 bases short, with 9 bases between. DNA for the CDR3: TGTGCCAGCAGTTTAGAGGCCATCGACAATGAGCAGTTCTTC. Translation gives CASSLEAIDNEQFF.

The V and J genes are TRBV3-1 and TRBJ2-5; 15 bases map to TRBD2. Germline V lookup: CDR1 LGHDT, CDR2 YNNKEL (reference sequence). The CDR3 spans 19 residues. Trimming removed 0 bases from V and 0 bases from J; junction bases left unmatched: 5. Written as DNA, the CDR3 is TGTGCCAGCAGCCAAGAAGGGGGACTAGCGGGGGGCTACCAAGAGACCCAGTACTTC. It yields the protein CASSQEGGLAGGYQETQYF.

A few counts support this clonotype. This rearrangement joins TRBV4-2 to TRBJ2-7, with no clear D. CDR1 is LGHNA, CDR2 YNFKEQ, per germline. V was trimmed by 1 base and J by 5 bases, leaving 12 bases between them. This CDR3 is 14 amino acids long. The CDR3 DNA sequence: TGTGCCAGCAGCCAAGTAGACCTTCCCCACGAGCAGTACTTC. Translating it yields CASSQVDLPHEQYF.

The sample holds a few counts of this clonotype. The V gene is TRBV20-1, the J gene TRBJ2-1; 14 bases match TRBD2. The J call may be faulty, since TRBJ2-7 better matches the DNA end. The CDR3 totals 15 residues. The V gene's germline CDR1 is DFQATT and CDR2 SNEGSKA (reference sequence). The CDR3: CSAETSGGGYNEQYF. The CDR3 DNA is TGCAGTGCTGAGACTAGCGGGGGGGGATACAATGAGCAGTACTTC.

This clonotype is a singleton in its sample. V and J are TRBV6-2 or TRBV6-3 and TRBJ1-1; D unclear. Germline CDR1 and CDR2: MNHEY and SVGEGT. V lost 6 bases and J 0 bases, leaving 11 bases between the germline ends. The CDR3 has 14 residues. The CDR3 is CASRLANVNTEAFF. In nucleotides, the CDR3 is TGTGCCAGCAGACTTGCTAATGTGAACACTGAAGCTTTCTTT.

A few counts support this clonotype. The chain links TRBV28 to TRBJ2-1, with D perhaps matching TRBD2 (7 bases). Germline CDR1 is MDHEN and CDR2 is SYDVKM. V lost 5 bases to trimming and J lost 7 bases, with 12 bases between them. The CDR3 length is 13 residues. CDR3 coding DNA: TGTGCCAGCAGTGGGGGGGCTCGTAATGAGCAGTTCTTC. Translated, it gives CASSGGARNEQFF.